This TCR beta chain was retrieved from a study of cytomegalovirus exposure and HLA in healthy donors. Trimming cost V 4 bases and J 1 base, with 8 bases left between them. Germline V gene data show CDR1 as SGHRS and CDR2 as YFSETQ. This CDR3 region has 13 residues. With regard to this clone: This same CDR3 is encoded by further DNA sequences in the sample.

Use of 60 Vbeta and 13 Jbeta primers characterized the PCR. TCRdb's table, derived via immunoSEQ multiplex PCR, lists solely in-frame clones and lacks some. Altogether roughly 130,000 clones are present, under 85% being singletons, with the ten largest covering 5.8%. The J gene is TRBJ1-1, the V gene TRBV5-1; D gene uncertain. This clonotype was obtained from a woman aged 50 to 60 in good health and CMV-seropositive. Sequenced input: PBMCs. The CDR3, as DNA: TGCGCCAGCAGCCCTACCGGGAACACTGAAGCTTTCTTT. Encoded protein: CASSPTGNTEAFF.